Given below is one T cell receptor beta chain in context. This sample is drawn from a study of T cell changes during pregnancy in multiple sclerosis. The table came from immunoSEQ multiplex PCR; TCRdb's copy has only in-frame clones and leaves some out. In the table there are 90,000 to 120,000 clones, roughly 92% of which are singletons. The CDR3 spans 16 residues. Germline CDR1 SNHLY, CDR2 FYNNEI. The V gene end was trimmed by 1 base and the J gene end by 2 bases; junction bases not matched to a gene: 6. The sequence derives from a female donor with multiple sclerosis, enrolled in a pregnancy study. The chain employs TRBV2 and TRBJ2-3, with 7 bases matching TRBD1. Sequenced material: peripheral blood, taken after pregnancy. CDR3 coding DNA: TGTGCCAGCAGTGAAGAACAGGGGTCTTACACAGATACGCAGTATTTT. This sequence encodes CASSEEQGSYTDTQYF.